Each of the 21 T cell receptor beta chains below was sequenced from the same sample in a study of blood T cells in healthy people across ages (dated by TCRdb to about 2015). The library was produced with 5' RACE. The instrument given in TCRdb is Illumina HiSeq 2500. A second about 7 to 11 cycle PCR used a sample-barcoded 5' primer and a J-beta primer mix. TCRdb reprocessing: public reads trimmed at Q25 with fastp, clones called with MiXCR, in-frame beta chains kept. Each entry is one CDR3 protein sequence, shown with its most common DNA and genes. In this sample the table shows fewer than 900,000 distinct CDR3 sequences, approximately 39% of which occur a single time. In total, the top ten clones hold 20% to 25% of the sample. The specimen sequenced was blood. Receptor source: a woman aged 60-75 years in good health.

In its sample, this clonotype was seen a few times. The chain links TRBV15 to TRBJ2-7; TRBD2 aligns across 8 bases. The assigned J gene may be wrong: the sequence end matches TRBJ2-5 better. The CDR3 consists of 16 residues. CDR1 is LNHNV and CDR2 is YYDKDF in the germline V gene (reference sequence). The CDR3 loop is CATSRVSGGRGETQYF. The CDR3 DNA sequence: TGTGCCACCAGCAGAGTGTCGGGGGGGCGCGGGGAGACCCAGTACTTC.

The gene calls are TRBV9 and TRBJ1-2; D remains ambiguous. Germline CDR1 is SGDLS and CDR2 is YYNGEE. There are 14 residues in the CDR3. The V and J ends lost 0 bases and 3 bases respectively, with 9 bases between them. The CDR3, as DNA: TGTGCCAGCAGCGTAGAATCGGGTGACTATGGCTACACCTTC. Translated: CASSVESGDYGYTF.

V and J are TRBV10-3 and TRBJ2-7; the D gene could be TRBD1 or TRBD2 (8 bases each). From germline, CDR1 is ENHRY and CDR2 SYGVKD. CDR3 length equals 15 residues. V was clipped by 2 bases and J by 6 bases, with 17 bases between them. The CDR3 region has the DNA TGTGCCATCAGTGAGCAGGGGGCGGGAGGAGGCGAGCAGTACTTC. Residues: CAISEQGAGGGEQYF.

CDR3 sequence: CASTVMGPVNQPQHF. CDR3 DNA: TGTGCCAGCACCGTTATGGGACCGGTCAATCAGCCCCAGCATTTT. J is TRBJ1-5 and V is TRBV6-2 or TRBV6-3, with D maybe TRBD1 (5 bases). The ends were cut back, 7 bases at V and 3 bases at J, with 16 bases in the middle. The CDR3 covers 15 residues. Germline V gives CDR1 MNHEY, CDR2 SVGEGT.

The chain recombines TRBV6-2 or TRBV6-3 with TRBJ1-5, with 8 nucleotides matching TRBD1. Germline CDR1 MNHEY, CDR2 SVGEGT. V was clipped by 8 bases and J by 5 bases; unmatched bases: 5. This CDR3 is built from 13 residues. The CDR3 coding sequence is TGTGCCAGCGAGGACAGGGTCGATCAGCCCCAGCATTTT. It specifies CASEDRVDQPQHF.

This clonotype has more than one count but fewer than ten. The chain has TRBV3-1 and TRBJ1-1; no definite D call. The CDR3 extends over 14 amino acids. CDR1 and CDR2 (germline): LGHDT, YNNKEL (reference sequence). Between the trimmed V and J ends, which lost 3 bases and 1 base, there was a span of 9 bases. The CDR3 protein is CASSHRGSNTEAFF. CDR3 nucleotides: TGTGCCAGCAGCCATCGAGGCTCGAACACTGAAGCTTTCTTT.

This clonotype was picked up a small number of times. The rearrangement joins TRBV7-3 to TRBJ1-4; 9 bases map to TRBD1. The CDR3 is 17 amino acids. Looked up from germline, CDR1 is SGHTA and CDR2 is FQGTGA. After removal of 0 bases from V and 5 bases from J, the junction contained 7 bases not matched to a gene. The CDR3 nucleotides are TGTGCCAGCAGCTTAACAGCATGGACAGGGGCGAATGAAAAACTGTTTTTT. This translates into CASSLTAWTGANEKLFF. Based on the CDR3 plus reference TRBV7-3 and TRBJ1-4, the full variable domain is GAGVSQTPSNKVTEKGKYVELRCDPISGHTALYWYRQSLGQGPEFLIYFQGTGAADDSGLPNDRFFAVRPEGSVSTLKIQRTERGDSAVYLCASSLTAWTGANEKLFFGSGTQLSVL.

The rearrangement uses TRBV21-1 and TRBJ1-6. TRBV21-1 is a recognized pseudogene. This CDR3 comprises 17 residues. CDR3 sequence (DNA): TGTGCCAGCAGCCGTCATAGGGGGAGCTCCTATAATTCACCCCTCCACTTT. This sequence encodes CASSRHRGSSYNSPLHF.

The rearrangement joins TRBV9 to TRBJ2-1; D might be TRBD2 (6 bases). Germline-derived CDR1 and CDR2 are SGDLS and YYNGEE. There are 16 residues in the CDR3. V was cut by 0 bases and J by 3 bases, with 13 bases left in between. Here the CDR3 reads CASSVGISGDYNEQFF. The CDR3 coding sequence is TGTGCCAGCAGCGTAGGGATTAGCGGAGACTACAATGAGCAGTTCTTC.

This clonotype was detected a few times. V gene TRBV24-1 combines with J gene TRBJ2-5, with D possibly TRBD2 on 5 matching bases. Germline V gene data show CDR1 as KGHDR and CDR2 as SFDVKD. The germline V and J ends were trimmed by 6 bases and 2 bases, with 21 bases remaining between them. The CDR3 has 17 amino acids. CDR3 nucleotide sequence: TGTGCCACCAGTCAAGTAAAGGAGGCTGAGTTTCAAGAGACCCAGTACTTC. It yields the protein CATSQVKEAEFQETQYF.

The chain couples TRBV7-2 to TRBJ1-5; 7 bases are a match to TRBD1. Germline loops: CDR1 SGHTA, CDR2 FQGNSA. The CDR3 runs to 15 residues. V shed 6 bases, J shed 6 bases, and the junction held 11 bases outside the gene matches. This CDR3 reads CASSYTTGVVQPQHF. DNA of the CDR3: TGTGCCAGCAGTTACACTACAGGGGTGGTTCAGCCCCAGCATTTT.

The table lists this clonotype with a few counts. One end of the junction varies from germline; a read error may be responsible. The chain joins TRBV24-1 to TRBJ2-1; D could derive from TRBD1 or TRBD2 (5 bases each). The CDR3 runs 17 residues. Germline CDR1 and CDR2: KGHDR and SFDVKD. The CDR3 coding sequence is TGTGCCACCAGTGACTCTCCGGGGCAGAACCCAGGTAATGAGCAGTTCTTT. This gives the protein CATSDSPGQNPGNEQFF.

This clonotype was found once. The rearrangement links TRBV24-1 to TRBJ2-1, with TRBD2 matching 15 bases. The CDR3 has 17 residues. CDR1 KGHDR and CDR2 SFDVKD come from the germline V gene. The junction had 3 bases not matched to a gene; V was cut back by 4 bases and J by 3 bases. CDR3 loop: CATSDRTSGGVYNEQFF. The CDR3 nucleotides read TGTGCCACCAGTGACCGGACTAGCGGGGGGGTCTACAATGAGCAGTTCTTC.

Many counts were recorded for this clonotype. The rearrangement uses TRBV25-1 and TRBJ2-1; D unclear. Per the germline V gene, CDR1 is MGHDK and CDR2 is SYGVNS. V gave up 4 bases and J gave up 5 bases, with 15 bases separating them. The CDR3 length is 15 residues. The CDR3 nucleotides are TGTGCCAGCAGTGCAACTATGGCGAAAGACAATGAGCAGTTCTTC. It encodes CASSATMAKDNEQFF.

This clonotype was seen a handful of times. DNA of the CDR3: TGCAGTGCTAGAGATCGAACTGTCTGGAGCAATGAGCAGTTCTTC. Its translation is CSARDRTVWSNEQFF. The chain employs TRBV20-1 and TRBJ2-1; the D is unclear. The CDR3 totals 15 residues. Germline V gene sequence: CDR1 DFQATT, CDR2 SNEGSKA (reference sequence). With 0 bases removed from V and 6 bases from J, the gap between germline ends came to 15 bases.

This clonotype was seen more than once but under ten times. V is TRBV9 and J is TRBJ2-3; 9 nucleotides match TRBD2. Germline V gives CDR1 SGDLS, CDR2 YYNGEE. The CDR3 sequence is 17 residues long. The ends lost 0 bases at V and 1 base at J; junction bases unmatched: 6. The CDR3 spells CASSVVAGAKRTDTQYF. CDR3 DNA: TGTGCCAGCAGCGTAGTAGCGGGGGCTAAACGCACAGATACGCAGTATTTT.

This clonotype was recorded a few times. The J gene is TRBJ2-7, the V gene TRBV20-1; D gene unclear. The CDR3 runs to 13 residues. The V end lost 4 bases, the J end lost 1 base, and 11 bases lay between the germline ends. Germline V lookup: CDR1 DFQATT, CDR2 SNEGSKA (reference sequence). The DNA of the CDR3 is TGCAGTGCTAAGTGGCAGCCTTCCTACGAGCAGTACTTC. Its protein product is CSAKWQPSYEQYF.

About this clonotype: This sequence may be a read error, since a much larger clone differs from it by one base. This sequence joins TRBV4-3 and TRBJ2-1; 7 bases are shared with TRBD2. Germline CDR1 LGHNA, CDR2 YSLEER. CDR3 length: 16 residues. Trimming took 4 bases from V and 13 from J; bases not matched to a gene: 19. DNA for the CDR3: TGCGCCAGCAGCCCAGGGCTAGCGGAGAGGTGGGAGACCCAGTTCTTC. It translates to CASSPGLAERWETQFF.

This chain uses TRBV3-1 with TRBJ2-1; TRBD1 is a possible D gene (6 bases). V shed 3 bases and J shed 8 bases, with 14 bases lying between them. This CDR3 comprises 14 residues. Germline CDR1 is LGHDT and CDR2 is YNNKEL (reference sequence). DNA of the CDR3: TGTGCCAGCAGCCAGGCAGGGGCTGGGGATGAGCAGTTCTTC. Amino acid sequence: CASSQAGAGDEQFF.

This chain links TRBV28 with TRBJ2-5; D gene unclear. The CDR3 totals 15 residues. CDR1 and CDR2 (germline): MDHEN, SYDVKM. Trimming removed 2 bases at V and 5 bases at J, with 15 bases between. The CDR3 protein is CASSLRPLGGETQYF. CDR3 coding DNA: TGTGCCAGCAGTTTAAGGCCGCTCGGTGGGGAGACCCAGTACTTC.

This clonotype occurred once. With a much larger clone just one base away, this may be a read error. The chain joins TRBV6-6 to TRBJ2-5; perhaps TRBD2 as D (7 bases). Deletions cut 5 bases from V and 1 base from J, with 11 bases between. From germline, CDR1 is MNHNY and CDR2 SVGAGI (reference sequence). The CDR3 is made up of 14 amino acids. The CDR3 sequence is CASSGAGAQETQYF. In nucleotides, the CDR3 is TGTGCCAGCAGTGGGGCGGGGGCCCAAGAGACCCAGTACTTC.